This T cell receptor beta chain was sequenced for a study of spatial heterogeneity in lung cancer. Overall study context: Among detected sequences, beta-chain ones consistently exceeded alpha-chain ones in number. Each distinct TCR and UMI combination averaged more than ten appearances in raw reads.

The study tagged each TCR cDNA molecule with a unique molecular identifier. TCRdb called the 5' RACE reads again in MiXCR, with one record for every CDR3 protein. The sample contains 95,000 to 130,000 distinct CDR3 sequences, less than 15% of which appear only once. There are many counts of this clonotype. Its antigen remains unknown. The germline V and J ends were trimmed by 4 bases and 0 bases, with 14 bases remaining between them. The CDR3 is 15 residues long. Germline V CDR1 and CDR2: SGDLS, YYNGEE. Time point described: blood at routine non-recurrence follow-up after resection. Material for sequencing was whole RNA from tumor, nontumor lung or frozen PBMC, left unsorted. Study results and limitations: Blood contained ubiquitous expanded tumor TCRs more at resection than at follow-up.

This TCR came from a male donor with early-stage non-small cell lung cancer. The J gene is TRBJ2-7, the V gene TRBV9; a possible D gene is TRBD2 (6 bases). The sequencing here drew on PBMCs, taken at follow-up. Written as DNA, the CDR3 is TGTGCCAGCAGCCCACGGGGGACCATCTCCTACGAGCAGTACTTC. This sequence encodes CASSPRGTISYEQYF.